This T cell receptor (beta chain) was recovered during a study of T-cell memory formation after mild COVID-19. CDR1 and CDR2 from the germline V gene are LGHDT and YNNKEL (reference sequence). Trimming took off 1 base at V and 8 bases at J, with 8 bases between the two ends. The CDR3 totals 13 residues. From the 5' RACE reads, TCRdb called clonotypes with MiXCR, one entry per CDR3 protein. In the table there are under 300,000 distinct CDR3 sequences, less than 9.5% of which are singletons. The specimen sequenced was PBMCs or a T cell subset sorted from them (not recorded which). This clonotype was obtained from a man between 18 and 35 years old who had mild COVID-19 (a few samples of this study predate the infection). Cell type and time point are not known. V and J are TRBV3-1 and TRBJ1-4; unclear D gene. CDR3 sequence (DNA): TGTGCCAGCAGCCAAGTTGGGCCGGAAAAACTGTTTTTT. This sequence encodes CASSQVGPEKLFF.